What follows describes a single T cell receptor beta chain. Profiling relied on immunoSEQ multiplex PCR, and the TCRdb table lists in-frame clones only, not all of them. The top ten hold over 0.25% of the sample, which has 65,000 to 85,000 clones, 80% to 95% seen once. The data were taken from a study of technical replicates of blood from a handful of donors. V gave up 0 bases and J gave up 2 bases, with 5 bases separating them. CDR3 length: 13 residues. The germline V gene has CDR1 SGDLS and CDR2 YYNGEE. Sequencing used T cells isolated from PBMCs. This clonotype was sampled from a human donor in good health. The V and J genes are TRBV9 and TRBJ1-2; no reliable D call. CDR3 nucleotide sequence: TGTGCCAGCAGCGTAGACTCGAACTATGGCTACACCTTC. This codes for CASSVDSNYGYTF.